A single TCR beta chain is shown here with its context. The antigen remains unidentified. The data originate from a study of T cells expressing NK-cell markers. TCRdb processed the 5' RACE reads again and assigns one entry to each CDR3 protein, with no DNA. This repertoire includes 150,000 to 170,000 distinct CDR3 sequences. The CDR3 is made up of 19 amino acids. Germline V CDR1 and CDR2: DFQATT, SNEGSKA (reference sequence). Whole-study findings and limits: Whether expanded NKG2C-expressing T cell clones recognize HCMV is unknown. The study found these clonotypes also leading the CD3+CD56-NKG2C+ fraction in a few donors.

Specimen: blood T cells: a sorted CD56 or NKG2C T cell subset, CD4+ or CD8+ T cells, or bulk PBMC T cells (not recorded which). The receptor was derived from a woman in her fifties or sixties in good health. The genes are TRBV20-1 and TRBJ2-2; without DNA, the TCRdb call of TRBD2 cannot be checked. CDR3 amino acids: CSARDTGLRTSGRAGELFF.